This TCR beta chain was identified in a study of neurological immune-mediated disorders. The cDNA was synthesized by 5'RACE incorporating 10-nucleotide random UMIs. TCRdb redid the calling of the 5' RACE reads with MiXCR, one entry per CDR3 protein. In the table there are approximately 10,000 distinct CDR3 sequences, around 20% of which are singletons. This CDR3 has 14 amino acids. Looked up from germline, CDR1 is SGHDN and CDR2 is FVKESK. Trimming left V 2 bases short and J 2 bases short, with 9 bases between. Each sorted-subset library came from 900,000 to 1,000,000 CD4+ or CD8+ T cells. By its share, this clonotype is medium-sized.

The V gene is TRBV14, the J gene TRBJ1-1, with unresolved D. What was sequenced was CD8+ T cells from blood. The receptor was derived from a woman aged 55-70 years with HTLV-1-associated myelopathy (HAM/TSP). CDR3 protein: CASSQKHSNTEAFF. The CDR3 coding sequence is TGTGCCAGCAGCCAAAAACATAGTAACACTGAAGCTTTCTTT.